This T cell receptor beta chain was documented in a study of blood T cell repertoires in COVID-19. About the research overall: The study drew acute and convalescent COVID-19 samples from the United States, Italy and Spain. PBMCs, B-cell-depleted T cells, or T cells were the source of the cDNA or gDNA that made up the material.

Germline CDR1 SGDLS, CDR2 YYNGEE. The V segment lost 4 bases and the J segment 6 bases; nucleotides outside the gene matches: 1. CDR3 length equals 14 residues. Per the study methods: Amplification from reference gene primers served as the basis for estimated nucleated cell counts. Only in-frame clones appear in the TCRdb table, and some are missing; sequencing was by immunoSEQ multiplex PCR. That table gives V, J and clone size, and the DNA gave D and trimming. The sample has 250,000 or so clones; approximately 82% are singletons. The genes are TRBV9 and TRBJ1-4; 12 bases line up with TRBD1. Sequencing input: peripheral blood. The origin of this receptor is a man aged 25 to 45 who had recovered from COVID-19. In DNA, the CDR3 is TGTGCCAGCAGCAGGGACAGGGGGCATGAAAAACTGTTTTTT. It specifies CASSRDRGHEKLFF.